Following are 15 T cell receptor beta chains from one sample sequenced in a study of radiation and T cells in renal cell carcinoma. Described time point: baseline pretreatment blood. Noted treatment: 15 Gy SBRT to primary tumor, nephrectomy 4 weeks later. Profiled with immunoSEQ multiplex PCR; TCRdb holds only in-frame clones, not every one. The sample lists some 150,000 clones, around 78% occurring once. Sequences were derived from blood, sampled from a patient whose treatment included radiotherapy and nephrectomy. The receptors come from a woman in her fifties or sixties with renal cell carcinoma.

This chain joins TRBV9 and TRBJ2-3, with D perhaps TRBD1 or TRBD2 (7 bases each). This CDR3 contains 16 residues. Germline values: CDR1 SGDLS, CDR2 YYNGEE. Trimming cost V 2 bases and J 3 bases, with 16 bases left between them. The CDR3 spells CASSVRQGGLTDTQYF. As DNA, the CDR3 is TGTGCCAGCAGCGTCCGACAGGGAGGGTTGACAGATACGCAGTATTTT.

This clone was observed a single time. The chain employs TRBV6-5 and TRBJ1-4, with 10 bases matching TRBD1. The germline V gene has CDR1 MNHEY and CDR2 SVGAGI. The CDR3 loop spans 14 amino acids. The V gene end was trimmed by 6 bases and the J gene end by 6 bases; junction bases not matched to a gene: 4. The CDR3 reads CASSPGTGDEKLFF. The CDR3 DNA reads TGTGCCAGCAGCCCCGGGACAGGGGATGAAAAACTGTTTTTT.

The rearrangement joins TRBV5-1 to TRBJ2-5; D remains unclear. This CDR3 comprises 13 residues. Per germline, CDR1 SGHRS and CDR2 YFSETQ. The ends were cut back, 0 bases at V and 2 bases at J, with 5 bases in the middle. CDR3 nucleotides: TGCGCCAGCAGCTTGGAGCAACAAGAGACCCAGTACTTC. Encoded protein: CASSLEQQETQYF.

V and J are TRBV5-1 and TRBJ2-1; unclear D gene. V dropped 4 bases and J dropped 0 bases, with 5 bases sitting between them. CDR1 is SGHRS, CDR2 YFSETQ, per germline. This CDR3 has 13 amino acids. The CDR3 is CASSLSSYNEQFF. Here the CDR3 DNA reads TGCGCCAGCAGCCTCAGCTCCTACAATGAGCAGTTCTTC.

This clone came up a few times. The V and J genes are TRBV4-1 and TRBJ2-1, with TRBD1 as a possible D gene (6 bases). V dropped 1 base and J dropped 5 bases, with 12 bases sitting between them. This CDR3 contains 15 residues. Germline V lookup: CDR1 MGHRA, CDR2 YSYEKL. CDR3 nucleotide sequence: TGCGCCAGCAGCCAAGTAGGGACATCACACAATGAGCAGTTCTTC. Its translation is CASSQVGTSHNEQFF.

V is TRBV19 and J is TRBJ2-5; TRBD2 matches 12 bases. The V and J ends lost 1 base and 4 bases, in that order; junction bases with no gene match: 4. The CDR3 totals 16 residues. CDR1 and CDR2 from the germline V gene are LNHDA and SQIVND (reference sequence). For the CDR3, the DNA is TGTGCCAGTAGTATAGGGACTAGCGGGGAGGCAGAGACCCAGTACTTC. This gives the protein CASSIGTSGEAETQYF.

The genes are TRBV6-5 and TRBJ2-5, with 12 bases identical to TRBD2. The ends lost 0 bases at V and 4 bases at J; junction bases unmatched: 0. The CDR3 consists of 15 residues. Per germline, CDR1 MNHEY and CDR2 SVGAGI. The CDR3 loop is CASSYSGLAGETQYF. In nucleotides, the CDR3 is TGTGCCAGCAGTTACTCGGGACTAGCGGGAGAGACCCAGTACTTC.

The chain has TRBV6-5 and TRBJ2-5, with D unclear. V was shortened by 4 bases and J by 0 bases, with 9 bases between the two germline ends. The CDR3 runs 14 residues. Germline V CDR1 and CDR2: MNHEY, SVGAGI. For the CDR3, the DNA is TGTGCCAGCAGTTCCAACTCGAACCAAGAGACCCAGTACTTC. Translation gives CASSSNSNQETQYF.

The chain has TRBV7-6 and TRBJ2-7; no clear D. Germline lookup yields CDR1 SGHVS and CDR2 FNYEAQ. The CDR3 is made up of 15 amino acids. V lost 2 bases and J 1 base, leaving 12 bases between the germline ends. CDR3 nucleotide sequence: TGTGCCAGCAGCTTATGGGCAGGTGAATCCTACGAGCAGTACTTC. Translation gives CASSLWAGESYEQYF.

The CDR3 DNA reads TGTGCCAGTAGTATCGCCAGGGGGCGCGAAACAGATACGCAGTATTTT. Translation gives CASSIARGRETDTQYF. The chain has TRBV19 and TRBJ2-3, with TRBD1 matching over 8 bases. V was clipped by 3 bases and J by 3 bases; unmatched bases: 8. CDR3 size: 16 residues. Germline loops: CDR1 LNHDA, CDR2 SQIVND (reference sequence). The variable domain in full, with the rest retrieved from reference TRBV19 and TRBJ2-3, is DGGITQSPKYLFRKEGQNVTLSCEQNLNHDAMYWYRQDPGQGLRLIYYSQIVNDFQKGDIAEGYSVSREKKESFPLTVTSAQKNPTAFYLCASSIARGRETDTQYFGPGTRLTVL.

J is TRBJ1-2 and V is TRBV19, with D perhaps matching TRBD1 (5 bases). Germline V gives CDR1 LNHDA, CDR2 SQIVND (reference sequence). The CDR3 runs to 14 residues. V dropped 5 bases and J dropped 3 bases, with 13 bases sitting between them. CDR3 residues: CASSSGTSDYGYTF. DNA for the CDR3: TGTGCCAGTAGTTCCGGGACGTCAGACTATGGCTACACCTTC.

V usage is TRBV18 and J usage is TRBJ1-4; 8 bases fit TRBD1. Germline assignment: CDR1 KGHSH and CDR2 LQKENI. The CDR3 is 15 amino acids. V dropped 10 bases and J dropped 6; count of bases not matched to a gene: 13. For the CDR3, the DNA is TGTGCCACCTCCGAAATGCAGGGGGCGCATGAAAAACTGTTTTTT. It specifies CATSEMQGAHEKLFF.

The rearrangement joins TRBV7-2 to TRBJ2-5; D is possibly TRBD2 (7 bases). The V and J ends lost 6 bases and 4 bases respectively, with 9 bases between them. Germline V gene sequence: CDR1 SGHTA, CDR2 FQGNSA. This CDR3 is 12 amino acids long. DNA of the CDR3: TGTGCCAGCAGGGGAGGGGGAGAGACCCAGTACTTC. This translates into CASRGGGETQYF.

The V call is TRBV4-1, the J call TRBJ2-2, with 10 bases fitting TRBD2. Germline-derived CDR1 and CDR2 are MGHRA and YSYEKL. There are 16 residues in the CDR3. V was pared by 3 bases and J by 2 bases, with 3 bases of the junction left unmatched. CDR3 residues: CASSHGLAENTGELFF. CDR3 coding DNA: TGCGCCAGCAGCCATGGACTAGCGGAAAACACCGGGGAGCTGTTTTTT.

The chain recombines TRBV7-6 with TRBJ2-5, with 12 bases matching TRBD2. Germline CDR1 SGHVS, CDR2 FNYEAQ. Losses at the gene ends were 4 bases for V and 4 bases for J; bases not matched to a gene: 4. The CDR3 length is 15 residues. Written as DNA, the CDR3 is TGTGCCAGCAGCTCCCAGGGACTAGCGGGAGAGACCCAGTACTTC. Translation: CASSSQGLAGETQYF.